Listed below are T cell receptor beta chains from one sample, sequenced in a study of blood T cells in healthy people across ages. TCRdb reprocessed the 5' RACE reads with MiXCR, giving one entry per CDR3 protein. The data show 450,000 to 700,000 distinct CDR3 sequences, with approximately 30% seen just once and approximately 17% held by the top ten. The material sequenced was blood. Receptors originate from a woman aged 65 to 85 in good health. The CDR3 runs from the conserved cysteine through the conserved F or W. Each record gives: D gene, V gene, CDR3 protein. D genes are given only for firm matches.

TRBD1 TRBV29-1 CSVKGQGTDTQYF
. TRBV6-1 CASSGLRGAQYF
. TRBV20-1 CSAFRSRGEKLFF
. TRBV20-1 CSARDRPSFTDTPYF
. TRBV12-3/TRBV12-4 CASSLAHRVEGYTF
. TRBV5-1 CASSLIPYEQYF
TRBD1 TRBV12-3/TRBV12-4 CASLSGQGKGYEQYF
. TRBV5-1 CASSLGNFNTEAFF
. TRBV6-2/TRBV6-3 CASSQGLVAQGEQYF
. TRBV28 CASSLSQSFNNEQFF
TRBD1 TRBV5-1 CASSIGQGRDTQYF
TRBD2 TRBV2 CASRSISGVYQETQYF
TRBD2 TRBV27 CASSLAKRGASYEQYF
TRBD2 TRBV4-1 CASSEGSGRRTYNEQFF
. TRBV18 CASSLTTSSYNEQFF
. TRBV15 CATSRGQLNEKLFF
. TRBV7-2 CASSLGTAVSGYTF
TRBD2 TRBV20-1 CSAVPGLAGTDTQYF
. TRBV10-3 CAISEGDLRFNYGYTF
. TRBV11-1 CASSLLDTGELLF
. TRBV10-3 CAISDQISSNEKLFF
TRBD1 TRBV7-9 CASSRGTGSTEAFF
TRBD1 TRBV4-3 CASSQVLTLGQLQDGYTF
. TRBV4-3 CAGSQVRVSLGEKLFF
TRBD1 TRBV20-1 CSAYTADRGGDTQYF
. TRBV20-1 CSASLRNGYTF
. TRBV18 CASSPGVGFDEQYF
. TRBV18 CASSPPYGASSGNTIYF
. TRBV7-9 CASKLGSGNTIYF
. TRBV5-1 CASSSGLGGYGYTF
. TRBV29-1 CSVELIGASNEQFF
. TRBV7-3 CASSLSGTSTDTQYF
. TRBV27 CASSFRQLNTEAFF
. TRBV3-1 CASSPFFGGATYEQYF
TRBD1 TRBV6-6 CASSSSTGVTYEQYF
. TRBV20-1 CSARSYEKLFF
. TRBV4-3 CASSQDRGRGYEQYF
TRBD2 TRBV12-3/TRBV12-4 CASRSIGTNTDTQYF
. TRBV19 CASRSFDLSLGGANVLTF
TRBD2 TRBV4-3 CASSPLAVAGEETQYF
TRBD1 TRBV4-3 CASSQGTGGVEAFF
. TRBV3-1 CASSQEDSGFSYNEQFF
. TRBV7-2 CASSSHRVGGYTF
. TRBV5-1 CASSPTHNNVEQFF
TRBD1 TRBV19 CASRVNQGGGDQPQHF
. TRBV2 CASSGGADKKVYNSPLHF
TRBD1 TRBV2 CASKGAGGGFTEAFF
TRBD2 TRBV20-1 CSASSLKSGGTTDTQYF
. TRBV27 CASRLPGLQETQYF
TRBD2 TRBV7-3 CASSSTGTSVTDTQYF
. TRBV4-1 CASSPIGGHQETQYF